This T cell receptor (beta chain) was recorded in a study of control samples from healthy donors and cancer patients. Per the germline V gene, CDR1 is SNHLY and CDR2 is FYNNEI. The CDR3 is 15 residues long. The V gene lost 9 bases and the J gene lost 4 bases, with 22 bases spanning the gap. The data were produced by immunoSEQ multiplex PCR, yet TCRdb's version contains in-frame clones alone and is incomplete. The profile covers about 98,000 clones, with 70% to 80% appearing a single time and about 10% taken by the ten largest. The gene calls are TRBV2 and TRBJ2-7; either TRBD1 or TRBD2 may fit D (5 bases each). Input material: blood. This TCR derives from a woman aged 25-40 years in good health. Here the CDR3 DNA reads TGTGCCAGTAGAACCGGGGCCGCGCAGGCTTACGAGCAGTACTTC. It translates to CASRTGAAQAYEQYF.